The entry below describes one T cell receptor (beta chain). Its antigen is as yet unknown. The sample belongs to a study of identifying expanded T cells in peripheral blood. Here immunoSEQ multiplex PCR was the method, and the copy in TCRdb shows in-frame clones only, minus some. The table lists about 100,000 clones, 75% to 90% of them singletons. Trimming removed 5 bases at V and 2 bases at J, with 12 bases between. This CDR3 region has 14 residues. Germline V gives CDR1 SGHTA, CDR2 FQGNSA. Healthy donors had no documented immune events, such as infections, while sampled. Overall study findings and caveats: Approximately 2-week clone count variance significantly increased as total template count grew. Technical replicates showed roughly 1.2 changed clones; two weeks roughly 16; four weeks 19.

The sequence derives from a person between 18 and 75 years old in good health. The chain is built from TRBV7-2 and TRBJ1-2; D is uncertain. Specimen: blood. The CDR3 coding sequence is TGTGCCAGCAGCACCGGACCGAAAAACTATGGCTACACCTTC. Its protein product is CASSTGPKNYGYTF. The full variable domain, with the rest looked up from reference TRBV7-2 and TRBJ1-2, is GAGVSQSPSNKVTEKGKDVELRCDPISGHTALYWYRQSLGQGLEFLIYFQGNSAPDKSGLPSDRFSAERTGGSVSTLTIQRTQQEDSAVYLCASSTGPKNYGYTFGSGTRLTVV.